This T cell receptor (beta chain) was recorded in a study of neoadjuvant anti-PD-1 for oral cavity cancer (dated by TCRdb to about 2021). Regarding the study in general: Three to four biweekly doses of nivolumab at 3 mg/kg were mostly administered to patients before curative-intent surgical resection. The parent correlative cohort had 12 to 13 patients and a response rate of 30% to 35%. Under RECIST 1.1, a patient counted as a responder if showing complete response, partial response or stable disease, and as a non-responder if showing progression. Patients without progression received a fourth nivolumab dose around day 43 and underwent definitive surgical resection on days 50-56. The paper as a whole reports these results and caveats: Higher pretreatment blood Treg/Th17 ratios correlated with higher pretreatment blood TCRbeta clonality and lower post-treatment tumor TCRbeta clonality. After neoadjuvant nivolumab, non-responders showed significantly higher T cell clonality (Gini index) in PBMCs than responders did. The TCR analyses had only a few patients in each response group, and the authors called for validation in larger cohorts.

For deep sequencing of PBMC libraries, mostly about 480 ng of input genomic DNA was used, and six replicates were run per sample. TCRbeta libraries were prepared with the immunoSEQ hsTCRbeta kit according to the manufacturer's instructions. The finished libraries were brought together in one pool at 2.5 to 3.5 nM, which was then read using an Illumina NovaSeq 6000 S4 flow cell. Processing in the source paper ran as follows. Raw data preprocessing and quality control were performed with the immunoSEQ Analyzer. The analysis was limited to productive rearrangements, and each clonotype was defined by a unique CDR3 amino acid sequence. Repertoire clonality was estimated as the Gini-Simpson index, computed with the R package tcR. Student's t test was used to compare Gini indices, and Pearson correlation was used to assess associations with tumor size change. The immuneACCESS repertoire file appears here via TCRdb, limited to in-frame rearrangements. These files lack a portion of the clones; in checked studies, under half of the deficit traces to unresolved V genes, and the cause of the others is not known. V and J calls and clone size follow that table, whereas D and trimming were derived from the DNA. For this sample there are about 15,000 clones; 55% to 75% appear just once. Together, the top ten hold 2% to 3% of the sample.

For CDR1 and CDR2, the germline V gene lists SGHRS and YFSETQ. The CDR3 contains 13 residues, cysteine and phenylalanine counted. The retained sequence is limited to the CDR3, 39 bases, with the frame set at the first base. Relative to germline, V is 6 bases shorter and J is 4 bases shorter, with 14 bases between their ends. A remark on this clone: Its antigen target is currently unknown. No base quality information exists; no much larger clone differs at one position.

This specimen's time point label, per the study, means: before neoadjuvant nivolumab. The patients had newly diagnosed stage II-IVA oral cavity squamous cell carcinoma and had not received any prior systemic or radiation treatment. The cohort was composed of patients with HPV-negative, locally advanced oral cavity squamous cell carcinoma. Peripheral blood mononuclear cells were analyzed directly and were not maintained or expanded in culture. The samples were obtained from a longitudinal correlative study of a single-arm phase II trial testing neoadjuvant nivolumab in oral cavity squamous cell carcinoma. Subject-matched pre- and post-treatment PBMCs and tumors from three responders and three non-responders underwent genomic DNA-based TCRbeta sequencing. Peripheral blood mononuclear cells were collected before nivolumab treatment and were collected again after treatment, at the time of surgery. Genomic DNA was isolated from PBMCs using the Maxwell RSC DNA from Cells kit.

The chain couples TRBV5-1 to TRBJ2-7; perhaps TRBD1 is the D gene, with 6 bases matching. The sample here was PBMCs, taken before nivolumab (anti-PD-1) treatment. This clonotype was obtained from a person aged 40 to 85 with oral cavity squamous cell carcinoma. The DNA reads TGCGCCAGCACAGGGCAGGGGACGTACGAGCAGTACTTC. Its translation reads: CASTGQGTYEQYF. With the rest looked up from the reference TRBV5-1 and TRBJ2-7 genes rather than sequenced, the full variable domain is KAGVTQTPRYLIKTRGQQVTLSCSPISGHRSVSWYQQTPGQGLQFLFEYFSETQRNKGNFPGRFSGRQFSNSRSEMNVSTLELGDSALYLCASTGQGTYEQYFGPGTRLTVT.